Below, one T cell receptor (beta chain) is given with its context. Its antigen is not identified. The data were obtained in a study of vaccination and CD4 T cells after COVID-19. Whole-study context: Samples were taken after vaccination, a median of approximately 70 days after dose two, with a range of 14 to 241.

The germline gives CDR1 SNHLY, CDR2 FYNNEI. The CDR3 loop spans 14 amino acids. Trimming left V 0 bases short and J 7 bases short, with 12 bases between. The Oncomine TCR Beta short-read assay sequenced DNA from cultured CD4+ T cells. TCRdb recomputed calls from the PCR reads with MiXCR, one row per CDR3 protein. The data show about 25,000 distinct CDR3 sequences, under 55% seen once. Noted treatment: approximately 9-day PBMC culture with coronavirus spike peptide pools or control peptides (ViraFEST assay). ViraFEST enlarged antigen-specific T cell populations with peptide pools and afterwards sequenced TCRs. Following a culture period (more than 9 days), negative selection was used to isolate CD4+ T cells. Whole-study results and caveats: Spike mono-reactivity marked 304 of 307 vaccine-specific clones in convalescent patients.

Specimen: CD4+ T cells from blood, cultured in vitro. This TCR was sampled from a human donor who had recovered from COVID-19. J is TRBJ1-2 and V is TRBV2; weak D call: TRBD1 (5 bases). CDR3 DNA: TGTGCCAGCAGTGAAGCGGGGCCGAGGGGTGGCTACACCTTC. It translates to CASSEAGPRGGYTF.